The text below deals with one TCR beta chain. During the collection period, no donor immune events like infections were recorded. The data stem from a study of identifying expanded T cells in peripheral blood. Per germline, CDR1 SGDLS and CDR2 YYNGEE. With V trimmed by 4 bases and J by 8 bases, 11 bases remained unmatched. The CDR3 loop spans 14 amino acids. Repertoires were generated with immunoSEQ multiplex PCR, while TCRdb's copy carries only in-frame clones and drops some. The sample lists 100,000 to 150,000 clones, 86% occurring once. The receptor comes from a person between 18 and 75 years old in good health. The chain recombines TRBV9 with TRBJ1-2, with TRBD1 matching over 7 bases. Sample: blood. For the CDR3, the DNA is TGTGCCAGCAGCTCCAACCACAGGGGCGAGGGCTACACCTTC. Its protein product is CASSSNHRGEGYTF.